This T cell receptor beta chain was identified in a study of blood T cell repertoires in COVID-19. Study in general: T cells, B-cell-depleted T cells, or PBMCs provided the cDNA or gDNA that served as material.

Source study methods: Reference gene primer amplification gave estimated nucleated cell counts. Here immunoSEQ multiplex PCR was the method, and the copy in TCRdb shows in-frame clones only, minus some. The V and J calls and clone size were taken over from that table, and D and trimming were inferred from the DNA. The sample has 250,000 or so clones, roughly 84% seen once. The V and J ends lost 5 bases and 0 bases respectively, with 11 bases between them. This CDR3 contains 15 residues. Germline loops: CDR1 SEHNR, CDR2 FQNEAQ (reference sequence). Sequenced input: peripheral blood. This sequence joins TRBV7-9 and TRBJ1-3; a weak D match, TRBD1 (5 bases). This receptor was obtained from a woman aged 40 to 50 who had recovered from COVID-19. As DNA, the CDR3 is TGTGCCAGCAGCCCGTACAGGAACTCTGGAAACACCATATATTTT. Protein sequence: CASSPYRNSGNTIYF.